These 15 T cell receptor beta chains originate from one sample sequenced in a study of T-cell memory formation after mild COVID-19. TCRdb analysed the 5' RACE reads with MiXCR anew, one entry per CDR3 protein. The sample lists a few hundred thousand distinct CDR3 sequences, 24% occurring once. Material: PBMCs or a T cell subset sorted from them (not recorded which). The receptors shown here come from an adult woman who had mild COVID-19 (a few samples of this study predate the infection). Cell type and time point are not known.

V gene TRBV7-6 combines with J gene TRBJ2-2, with D possibly being TRBD2 (6 bases). Trimming stripped 4 bases from V and 0 bases from J, with 12 bases between. The CDR3 length is 16 residues. Germline CDR1 and CDR2: SGHVS and FNYEAQ. In DNA form, the CDR3 reads TGTGCCAGCAGCTCCCAAGCTAGCGCGAACACCGGGGAGCTGTTTTTT. This codes for CASSSQASANTGELFF. Based on the CDR3 plus reference TRBV7-6 and TRBJ2-2, the full variable domain is GAGVSQSPRYKVTKRGQDVALRCDPISGHVSLYWYRQALGQGPEFLTYFNYEAQQDKSGLPNDRFSAERPEGSISTLTIQRTEQRDSAMYRCASSSQASANTGELFFGEGSRLTVL.

The chain links TRBV29-1 to TRBJ2-1, with 10 bases aligning to TRBD1. This CDR3 comprises 15 residues. Per germline, CDR1 SQVTM and CDR2 ANQGSEA. Trimming at V came to 4 bases and at J to 5 bases, leaving 8 bases not matched to a gene. The CDR3 loop reads CSVGRQGARDNEQFF. CDR3 DNA: TGCAGCGTTGGCCGACAGGGGGCGCGGGACAATGAGCAGTTCTTC.

The V and J genes are TRBV5-4 and TRBJ2-3; no firm D call. CDR3 size: 14 residues. Trimming removed 2 bases from V and 1 base from J, with 8 bases in between. Germline V CDR1 and CDR2: SGHNT, YYREEE (reference sequence). The CDR3 loop is CASSFNMGTDTQYF. The CDR3 DNA reads TGTGCCAGCAGCTTTAACATGGGCACAGATACGCAGTATTTT.

Remarks on this clonotype: Relative to the germline gene, one junction end is altered; a read error may explain this. The CDR3 is CASSAGQGATQYF. CDR3 DNA sequence: TGTGCTAGCAGCGCGGGACAGGGGGCTACGCAGTATTTT. The J gene is TRBJ2-3, the V gene TRBV7-7; 12 bases map to TRBD1. The CDR3 contains 13 residues. The germline V gene encodes CDR1 SSHAT and CDR2 FNYEAQ (reference sequence).

V and J are TRBV12-3 or TRBV12-4 and TRBJ1-2; D is uncertain. V was trimmed by 6 bases and J by 5 bases, leaving 22 bases between them. CDR3 size: 16 residues. CDR3 protein: CASRGGIDGGPYGYTF. Here the CDR3 DNA reads TGTGCCAGCAGGGGAGGTATCGACGGCGGACCTTATGGCTACACCTTC.

V is TRBV27 and J is TRBJ1-2; perhaps TRBD1 as D (5 bases). CDR3 length: 13 amino acids. V dropped 5 bases and J dropped 5 bases, with 12 bases sitting between them. Per the germline V gene, CDR1 is MNHEY and CDR2 is SMNVEV (reference sequence). CDR3 coding DNA: TGTGCCAGCAGTGTAGGGGAGGGATATGGCTACACCTTC. Translation: CASSVGEGYGYTF.

The chain is built from TRBV3-1 and TRBJ2-4; TRBD1 aligns across 10 bases. V trimming: 4 bases; J trimming: 3 bases; junction bases outside the gene matches: 6. The CDR3 sequence is 16 residues long. Germline V lookup: CDR1 LGHDT, CDR2 YNNKEL (reference sequence). The CDR3, as DNA: TGTGCCAGCAGCCCGTCCGGGACAGGGGTCAAAAACATTCAGTACTTC. Translated, it gives CASSPSGTGVKNIQYF.

The chain recombines TRBV24-1 with TRBJ2-2; no firm D call. This CDR3 has 14 amino acids. Germline V gene lookup returns CDR1 KGHDR and CDR2 SFDVKD. Between the trimmed V and J ends, which lost 4 bases and 5 bases, there was a span of 10 bases. Written as DNA, the CDR3 is TGTGCCACCAGTGAGCCCACACGGACCGGGGAGCTGTTTTTT. Residues: CATSEPTRTGELFF.

The chain has TRBV30 and TRBJ2-2, with a possible D match to TRBD1 (5 bases). V shed 4 bases and J shed 7 bases, with 25 bases lying between them. The CDR3 is made up of 17 amino acids. The germline V gene has CDR1 GTSNPN and CDR2 SVGIG (reference sequence). CDR3 amino acids: CAWNNRNLGAQNGELFF. CDR3 coding DNA: TGTGCCTGGAACAACCGCAACCTAGGGGCGCAGAACGGGGAGCTGTTTTTT. The whole variable domain, filled in from reference TRBV30 and TRBJ2-2, reads SQTIHQWPATLVQPVGSPLSLECTVEGTSNPNLYWYRQAAGRGLQLLFYSVGIGQISSEVPQNLSASRPQDRQFILSSKKLLLSDSGFYLCAWNNRNLGAQNGELFFGEGSRLTVL.

A few counts support this clonotype. The rearrangement joins TRBV30 to TRBJ2-7, with D possibly called TRBD1 or TRBD2 (5 bases each). Trimming pared 2 bases from V and 4 bases from J, leaving 12 bases between. The CDR3 runs to 13 residues. Germline CDR1 is GTSNPN and CDR2 is SVGIG (reference sequence). The CDR3 spells CAWSHGASYEQYF. The CDR3 bases are TGTGCCTGGAGTCACGGGGCAAGTTACGAGCAGTACTTC.

This clonotype has ten or more counts. This chain uses TRBV7-3 with TRBJ2-1, with TRBD1 identical over 7 bases. The CDR3 sequence is 15 residues long. The trim removed 0 bases at V and 6 bases at J, leaving 5 bases unmatched. Germline V gives CDR1 SGHTA, CDR2 FQGTGA. Here the CDR3 DNA reads TGTGCCAGCAGCTTAACAGGGGGCGCGTTCAATGAGCAGTTCTTC. Its translation: CASSLTGGAFNEQFF.

This clonotype was seen repeatedly, ten times or more. V gene TRBV28 combines with J gene TRBJ2-3; no definite D call. This CDR3 has 17 amino acids. Germline loops: CDR1 MDHEN, CDR2 SYDVKM. Trimming took off 3 bases at V and 3 bases at J, with 19 bases between the two ends. The CDR3 region has the DNA TGTGCCAGCAGTTTCCGTCCCGAGGACCCCGTGACAGATACGCAGTATTTT. It codes for CASSFRPEDPVTDTQYF.

CDR3: CASSASKLSLTGAGEQFF. The DNA for the CDR3 is TGTGCCAGCAGCGCATCAAAACTATCGCTCACTGGGGCAGGAGAGCAGTTCTTC. The rearrangement links TRBV9 to TRBJ2-1; tentative D call: TRBD1 (5 bases). Germline V gives CDR1 SGDLS, CDR2 YYNGEE. V was pared by 3 bases and J by 10 bases, with 29 bases between. The length of the CDR3 is 18 residues.

The chain uses TRBV6-4 and TRBJ2-1, with D unresolved. The length of the CDR3 is 13 residues. V was shortened by 0 bases and J by 6 bases, with 6 bases between the two germline ends. Germline CDR1 is MRHNA and CDR2 is SNTAGT. In DNA form, the CDR3 reads TGTGCCAGCAGTGACTCGAATAGCAATGAGCAGTTCTTC. As protein: CASSDSNSNEQFF.

This clonotype was seen more than once but under ten times. CDR3 protein: CSARDRTRGRNEQFF. As DNA, the CDR3 is TGCAGTGCTAGAGATCGGACACGGGGGAGGAATGAGCAGTTCTTC. The genes are TRBV20-1 and TRBJ2-1; D possibly corresponds to TRBD2 (6 bases). Per the germline V gene, CDR1 is DFQATT and CDR2 is SNEGSKA (reference sequence). The CDR3 runs to 15 residues. The germline V and J ends were trimmed by 0 bases and 7 bases, with 16 bases remaining between them.